This T cell receptor beta chain comes out of a study of OX40 agonist ivuxolimab in advanced cancers. Sampled blood was obtained at baseline, cycle 4 day 1, and cycle 7 day 1. V dropped 7 bases and J dropped 0 bases, with 15 bases sitting between them. Germline V gene sequence: CDR1 SQVTM, CDR2 ANQGSEA. This CDR3 region has 14 residues. Profiled with immunoSEQ multiplex PCR; TCRdb holds only in-frame clones, not every one. The sample carries 75,000 to 100,000 clones, 70% to 90% recorded once. The J gene is TRBJ1-1, the V gene TRBV29-1, with D perhaps TRBD1 (6 bases). The input for sequencing was CD4+ or CD8+ T cells sorted from blood, taken in a trial of the OX40 agonist ivuxolimab. The origin of this receptor is an adult with an advanced solid tumor such as melanoma, head and neck, liver or kidney cancer. The CDR3 DNA follows: TGCAGCGCTGTGGGGGACACCATGAACACTGAAGCTTTCTTT. Translating it yields CSAVGDTMNTEAFF.